A selection of T cell receptor beta chains follows, all from one sample in a study of blood T cell repertoires in COVID-19. Libraries were prepared by immunoSEQ multiplex PCR; TCRdb keeps only in-frame clonotypes and omits some of them. This table has around 30,000 clones, more than 85% appearing once. The sample was peripheral blood. These receptor sequences come from a male donor with active COVID-19. Each CDR3 is given with its conserved first and last residue. A D gene is named only where the DNA matches it firmly. The size field is filled for only some rows; it gives once, few, many or a size class.

clone_size d_call cdr3_length j_call v_call cdr3_aa cdr3_nt
- - 14 TRBJ1-2 TRBV6-6 CASSYPQGAYGYTF TGTGCCAGCAGTTACCCACAGGGAGCCTATGGCTACACCTTC
- - 17 TRBJ2-7 TRBV9 CASSVGSVVRDSYEQYF TGTGCCAGCAGCGTAGGGTCGGTAGTGAGGGACTCCTACGAGCAGTACTTC
- - 13 TRBJ1-5 TRBV2 CASRLQGPQPQHF TGTGCCAGCAGATTACAGGGCCCTCAGCCCCAGCATTTT
- - 15 TRBJ1-3 TRBV4-3 CASSQAAGSGNTIYF TGCGCCAGCAGCCAGGCGGCCGGCTCTGGAAACACCATATATTTT
- TRBD2 18 TRBJ2-5 TRBV7-2 CASSLGGLAGVSQETQYF TGTGCCAGCAGCTTAGGCGGACTAGCGGGGGTCTCACAGGAGACCCAGTACTTC
few - 14 TRBJ1-2 TRBV2 CASSESTANYGYTF TGTGCCAGCAGTGAATCGACAGCTAACTATGGCTACACCTTC
- TRBD2 14 TRBJ2-5 TRBV3-1/TRBV3-2 CASTIAGGQETQYF TGTGCCAGCACAATAGCGGGGGGCCAAGAGACCCAGTACTTC
- TRBD2 16 TRBJ2-1 TRBV15 CATSRDLLAGVNEQFF TGTGCCACCAGCAGAGATTTACTAGCGGGGGTAAATGAGCAGTTCTTC
- - 14 TRBJ2-7 TRBV5-6 CASSPRVRAYEQYF TGTGCCAGCAGCCCCCGGGTCAGAGCCTACGAGCAGTACTTC
- - 15 TRBJ2-7 TRBV7-8 CASSLVRRGGSEQYF TGTGCCAGCAGCTTAGTCAGGCGAGGGGGAAGCGAGCAGTACTTC
- TRBD1 15 TRBJ2-2 TRBV4-3 CASSKTGGTTGELFF TGCGCCAGCAGCAAGACAGGGGGTACCACCGGGGAGCTGTTTTTT
- TRBD1 16 TRBJ1-6 TRBV6-2/TRBV6-3 CASSYRVVGGNSPLHF TGTGCCAGCAGTTATCGGGTCGTAGGGGGCAATTCACCCCTCCACTTT
- - 13 TRBJ1-4 TRBV2 CASGGRTNEKLFF TGTGCCAGCGGAGGAAGGACTAATGAAAAACTGTTTTTT
- - 14 TRBJ2-2 TRBV27 CASSFAGNTGELFF TGTGCCAGCAGTTTCGCCGGGAACACCGGGGAGCTGTTTTTT
- - 13 TRBJ1-1 TRBV11-2 CASSINPYTEAFF TGTGCCAGCAGCATTAATCCGTACACTGAAGCTTTCTTT
- TRBD1 16 TRBJ2-7 TRBV7-6 CASSSTGGEFINEQYF TGTGCCAGCAGCAGTACAGGGGGCGAATTTATAAACGAGCAGTACTTC
- TRBD1 15 TRBJ2-7 TRBV19 CASSTMTGGPYEQYF TGTGCCAGTAGTACGATGACAGGGGGACCCTACGAGCAGTACTTC
- - 12 TRBJ2-7 TRBV20-1 CSASSGFYEQYF TGCAGTGCTAGTTCGGGTTTCTACGAGCAGTACTTC
- - 15 TRBJ1-1 TRBV12-5 CASGLVQSGDTEAFF TGTGCTAGTGGTTTGGTACAATCGGGAGACACTGAAGCTTTCTTT
- TRBD1 18 TRBJ1-6 TRBV25-1 CASSGGTGGWSYNSPLHF TGTGCCAGCAGTGGAGGGACAGGGGGCTGGTCCTATAATTCACCCCTCCACTTT
- - 13 TRBJ1-1 TRBV4-3 CASSQGGRTEAFF TGCGCCAGCAGCCAAGGAGGGAGGACTGAAGCTTTCTTT
once - 14 TRBJ1-2 TRBV5-8 CASSSTPGGYGYTF TGTGCCAGCAGCTCGACTCCCGGTGGCTATGGCTACACCTTC
- TRBD2 15 TRBJ2-7 TRBV5-4 CASSAGLAGYYEQYF TGTGCCAGCAGCGCGGGACTAGCGGGCTATTACGAGCAGTACTTC
- - 16 TRBJ1-1 TRBV7-2 CASLQSGTRGNTEAFF TGTGCCAGCCTTCAATCCGGGACAAGGGGAAACACTGAAGCTTTCTTT
once - 14 TRBJ1-4 TRBV2 CASSGTRGGEKLFF TGTGCCAGCAGCGGGACTAGGGGTGGCGAAAAACTGTTTTTT
once TRBD1 15 TRBJ1-5 TRBV6-2/TRBV6-3 CASSPRGTDWQPQHF TGTGCCAGCAGTCCCCGCGGGACAGATTGGCAGCCCCAGCATTTT
- - 14 TRBJ1-4 TRBV5-1 CASSVGHLNEKLFF TGCGCCAGCAGCGTGGGACACCTTAATGAAAAACTGTTTTTT
- TRBD1 18 TRBJ1-6 TRBV12-5 CASGLIRTGGSYNSPLHF TGTGCTAGTGGTTTGATCCGGACAGGGGGCTCCTATAATTCACCCCTCCACTTT
- - 15 TRBJ1-2 TRBV11-3 CASSSTGGGNYGYTF TGTGCCAGCAGCTCAACCGGCGGGGGAAACTATGGCTACACCTTC
- - 15 TRBJ1-3 TRBV21-1 CASSRPPKARNTIYF TGTGCCAGCAGCCGCCCTCCAAAAGCGCGAAACACCATATATTTT
- - 12 TRBJ2-3 TRBV5-4 CASSLDRDTQYF TGTGCCAGCAGCTTGGATAGAGATACGCAGTATTTT
- TRBD2 16 TRBJ2-3 TRBV24-1 CATSDLGRGSTDTQYF TGTGCCACCAGTGATTTAGGGCGGGGGAGCACAGATACGCAGTATTTT
- TRBD1 16 TRBJ2-4 TRBV5-4 CASSLGDRLAKNIQYF TGTGCCAGCAGCTTGGGGGACAGATTAGCCAAAAACATTCAGTACTTC
- TRBD1 15 TRBJ1-1 TRBV7-9 CASSPGTGLNTEAFF TGTGCCAGCAGTCCCGGGACAGGATTGAACACTGAAGCTTTCTTT
- - 14 TRBJ2-1 TRBV10-2 CATKRGGGVDEQFF TGCGCCACTAAACGAGGAGGGGGGGTTGATGAGCAGTTCTTC
- - 14 TRBJ1-2 TRBV10-2 CASRGIHRVDGYTF TGCGCCAGTAGAGGGATACACAGGGTAGATGGCTACACCTTC
- - 14 TRBJ2-7 TRBV11-3 CASSSTGISYEQYF TGTGCCAGCAGCTCAACAGGGATCTCCTACGAGCAGTACTTC
- - 16 TRBJ1-2 TRBV4-1 CASSPFEGDRRYGYTF TGCGCCAGCAGCCCTTTTGAGGGGGACCGTCGATATGGCTACACCTTC
- - 16 TRBJ1-5 TRBV13 CASSLGGAASNQPQHF TGTGCCAGCAGCTTAGGTGGGGCAGCTAGCAATCAGCCCCAGCATTTT
- TRBD2 16 TRBJ2-5 TRBV3-1/TRBV3-2 CASSELAGRIVETQYF TGTGCCAGCAGCGAATTAGCGGGGAGGATTGTGGAGACCCAGTACTTC
few TRBD1 13 TRBJ1-5 TRBV10-2 CASSTGQDRSQHF TGCGCCAGCAGTACTGGACAGGACCGGTCCCAGCATTTT
- TRBD2 16 TRBJ2-3 TRBV4-1 CASSQEPRGGLDTQYF TGCGCCAGCAGCCAAGAACCACGGGGGGGCTTAGATACGCAGTATTTT
- - 16 TRBJ1-2 TRBV4-2 CASSQEGQGRVWGYTF TGTGCCAGCAGCCAAGAGGGGCAGGGTCGGGTGTGGGGCTACACCTTC
- TRBD2 15 TRBJ2-3 TRBV2 CASSVLAGGSDTQYF TGTGCCAGCAGTGTACTAGCGGGGGGGTCTGATACGCAGTATTTT
- - 14 TRBJ2-2 TRBV2 CASMWQKNTGELFF TGTGCCAGCATGTGGCAGAAAAACACCGGGGAGCTGTTTTTT
- TRBD2 15 TRBJ2-1 TRBV27 CASSQAGWSYNEQFF TGTGCCAGCAGTCAAGCGGGGTGGTCCTACAATGAGCAGTTCTTC
- - 17 TRBJ1-1 TRBV5-8 CASSLWKGRALNTEAFF TGTGCCAGCAGCTTGTGGAAGGGGCGAGCCCTGAACACTGAAGCTTTCTTT
- - 13 TRBJ1-4 TRBV5-5 CASSSNYNEKLFF TGTGCCAGCAGCTCCAACTATAATGAAAAACTGTTTTTT
- - 18 TRBJ2-1 TRBV3-1/TRBV3-2 CASSQEGLLMGSYNEQFF TGTGCCAGCAGCCAAGAGGGACTCCTGATGGGCTCCTACAATGAGCAGTTCTTC
once - 13 TRBJ2-5 TRBV7-9 CASSLDTKETQYF TGTGCCAGCAGCTTAGACACAAAAGAGACCCAGTACTTC
- - 15 TRBJ1-4 TRBV5-8 CASSRDTASNEKLFF TGTGCCAGCAGCAGGGACACGGCCAGTAATGAAAAACTGTTTTTT
- TRBD2 15 TRBJ2-3 TRBV11-2 CASSWPGLGTDTQYF TGTGCCAGCAGCTGGCCGGGACTAGGAACAGATACGCAGTATTTT
few - 15 TRBJ1-5 TRBV10-2 CASSEWGGMGQPQHF TGCGCCAGCAGTGAGTGGGGGGGAATGGGGCAGCCCCAGCATTTT